These T cell receptor beta chains were read from a single sample in a study of blood T cell repertoires in COVID-19. Libraries were prepared by immunoSEQ multiplex PCR; TCRdb keeps only in-frame clonotypes and omits some of them. The table has approximately 210,000 clones, roughly 86% seen once. The sample consisted of peripheral blood. The receptors derive from a woman in her forties or fifties with active or convalescent COVID-19. Both conserved end residues are part of each CDR3. A D gene is named only where the DNA matches it firmly. Where a row states a size, it is once, few, many or the class of an expanded clone; other rows omit it.

V: TRBV11-1
J: TRBJ2-5
D: -
size: once
DNA: TGTGCCAGCAGCGACAGGAAAACGTACCAAGAGACCCAGTACTTC
CDR3: CASSDRKTYQETQYF

V: TRBV4-1
J: TRBJ1-5
D: TRBD1
size: -
DNA: TGCGCCAGCAGCCAGGCCCCACAGGGGGCCGACAATCAGCCCCAGCATTTT
CDR3: CASSQAPQGADNQPQHF

V: TRBV9
J: TRBJ1-1
D: TRBD1
size: -
DNA: TGTGCCAGCAGCACAGGGACAGGGACTGAAGCTTTCTTT
CDR3: CASSTGTGTEAFF

V: TRBV12-5
J: TRBJ2-7
D: -
size: -
DNA: TGTGCTAGTGGTTCGACGGGAACGCACGAGCAGTACTTC
CDR3: CASGSTGTHEQYF

V: TRBV5-6
J: TRBJ1-3
D: -
size: once
DNA: TGTGCCAGCAGCTTGTTATCGTACTCTGGAAACACCATATATTTT
CDR3: CASSLLSYSGNTIYF

V: TRBV12-5
J: TRBJ1-6
D: -
size: -
DNA: TGTGCTAGTGGTCCCGGTGAGCCTCTCCACTTT
CDR3: CASGPGEPLHF

V: TRBV24-1
J: TRBJ1-3
D: TRBD1
size: -
DNA: TGTGCCACCAGGACAGGGCTTAAGCTGGGAAACACCATATATTTT
CDR3: CATRTGLKLGNTIYF

V: TRBV7-9
J: TRBJ2-4
D: TRBD1
size: -
DNA: TGTGCCAGCAGCTTCCGGGACAGGGAAAACATTCAGTACTTC
CDR3: CASSFRDRENIQYF

V: TRBV24-1
J: TRBJ2-1
D: -
size: -
DNA: TGTGCCACCAGTGATTTCGTCGGGAGTATTACCTCCTACAATGAGCAGTTCTTC
CDR3: CATSDFVGSITSYNEQFF

V: TRBV4-1
J: TRBJ2-6
D: TRBD2
size: -
DNA: TGCGCCAGCAGCCCCGGGAGGGCGTTGGCCCCCTCTGGGGCCAACGTCCTGACTTTC
CDR3: CASSPGRALAPSGANVLTF

V: TRBV6-6
J: TRBJ1-3
D: TRBD1
size: once
DNA: TGTGCCAGCAGCTCCGGGACAGGGGATGGAAACACCATATATTTT
CDR3: CASSSGTGDGNTIYF

V: TRBV12-3/TRBV12-4
J: TRBJ2-3
D: -
size: -
DNA: TGTGCCAGCAGTGACACGTTCACAGATACGCAGTATTTT
CDR3: CASSDTFTDTQYF

V: TRBV19
J: TRBJ2-5
D: -
size: -
DNA: TGTGCCAGTAGGGGCAGGGAAGAGACCCAGTACTTC
CDR3: CASRGREETQYF

V: TRBV6-4
J: TRBJ2-4
D: -
size: -
DNA: TGTGCCAGCAGGGCCCCCCGGCGGGGAGGAGCCAAAAACATTCAGTACTTC
CDR3: CASRAPRRGGAKNIQYF

V: TRBV18
J: TRBJ1-1
D: -
size: -
DNA: TGTGCCAGCTCACCGGATCGGGTTGGGACTGAAGCTTTCTTT
CDR3: CASSPDRVGTEAFF

V: TRBV10-1
J: TRBJ1-1
D: -
size: once
DNA: TGCGCCAGCAGTGAGAGGGGTCCCACTGAAGCTTTCTTT
CDR3: CASSERGPTEAFF

V: TRBV7-9
J: TRBJ1-6
D: -
size: few
DNA: TGTGCCAGCAGCCGCACAGGGAATTCACCCCTCCACTTT
CDR3: CASSRTGNSPLHF

V: TRBV28
J: TRBJ2-2
D: -
size: -
DNA: TGTGCCAGCACCCCACTAGGAACCGACACCGGGGAGCTGTTTTTT
CDR3: CASTPLGTDTGELFF

V: TRBV5-1
J: TRBJ1-1
D: TRBD1
size: -
DNA: TGCGCCAGCAGTTCCACCGGGACAGGGCTGAACACTGAAGCTTTCTTT
CDR3: CASSSTGTGLNTEAFF

V: TRBV6-5
J: TRBJ1-2
D: -
size: -
DNA: TGTGCCAGCAGTTGGGGGGGGGCATTAGGAGGCTACACCTTC
CDR3: CASSWGGALGGYTF

V: TRBV6-4
J: TRBJ1-6
D: -
size: -
DNA: TGTGCCAGCAGTGAGGGCCAGGATAATTCACCCCTCCACTTT
CDR3: CASSEGQDNSPLHF

V: TRBV7-9
J: TRBJ2-3
D: -
size: -
DNA: TGTGCCAGCAGCTTAGTTCTCACAGATACGCAGTATTTT
CDR3: CASSLVLTDTQYF

V: TRBV18
J: TRBJ1-2
D: -
size: once
DNA: TGTGCCAGCTCACCTCAGGCGTCCTATGGCTACACCTTC
CDR3: CASSPQASYGYTF

V: TRBV3-1/TRBV3-2
J: TRBJ1-5
D: -
size: -
DNA: TGTGCCAGCAGCCAAGACCGCGCCAAAAATCAGCCCCAGCATTTT
CDR3: CASSQDRAKNQPQHF

V: TRBV11-2
J: TRBJ1-1
D: TRBD1
size: -
DNA: TGTGCCAGCAGCTTAGGGGGGACAGGGGCGTTCGCTTTCTTT
CDR3: CASSLGGTGAFAFF

V: TRBV27
J: TRBJ1-2
D: -
size: -
DNA: TGTGCCAGCAGGGGCACCCCCCTCTATGGCTACACCTTC
CDR3: CASRGTPLYGYTF

V: TRBV7-7
J: TRBJ2-5
D: -
size: -
DNA: TGTGCCAGCAGCTTAGGCCTCCCCACTTTAGAGACCCAGTACTTC
CDR3: CASSLGLPTLETQYF

V: TRBV4-1
J: TRBJ2-5
D: -
size: -
DNA: TGCGCCAGCAGCCAAAATTCGGCCGGGGAGGAGACCCAGTACTTC
CDR3: CASSQNSAGEETQYF

V: TRBV2
J: TRBJ1-5
D: -
size: -
DNA: TGTGCCAGCACCCAAGGGTTAGCCGGAGGGCAGCCCCAGCATTTT
CDR3: CASTQGLAGGQPQHF

V: TRBV6-5
J: TRBJ1-5
D: -
size: -
DNA: TGTGCCAGCAGCCAGCTAGAACCCCAGCATTTT
CDR3: CASSQLEPQHF

V: TRBV9
J: TRBJ1-2
D: TRBD1
size: -
DNA: TGTGCCAGCAGCGCTCACGACAGGGCCAATGGCTACACCTTC
CDR3: CASSAHDRANGYTF

V: TRBV7-9
J: TRBJ2-2
D: TRBD2
size: -
DNA: TGTGCCAGCAGATTGACTAGCGCGAACACCGGGGAGCTGTTTTTT
CDR3: CASRLTSANTGELFF

V: TRBV27
J: TRBJ2-1
D: TRBD2
size: -
DNA: TGTGCCAGCAGTTTTTCAGCTAGCGGGCACCCGGGGAATGAGCAGTTCTTC
CDR3: CASSFSASGHPGNEQFF